The 10 T cell receptor beta chains presented below share a single source sample, sequenced in a study of T cell repertoires in cytomegalovirus infection. Their antigens are not known. A single record per CDR3 protein comes from TCRdb applying MiXCR to the reads. This sample has approximately 730,000 distinct CDR3 sequences, with around a third found just once. The sequenced sample was cultured PBMCs, obtained from culture after CMV antigen stimulation. The receptors here all came from a human donor in good health (CMV status not recorded). Some clones in this sample may be carry-over from other donors' samples.

As for this clonotype: One end of the junction varies from germline; a read error may be responsible. The chain has TRBV7-2 and TRBJ1-2; D remains ambiguous. The CDR3 has 11 residues. Germline V CDR1 and CDR2: SGHTA, FQGNSA. Here the CDR3 reads CASSLLLGFTF. In DNA, the CDR3 is TGTGCCAGCAGCCTCCTTCTTGGCTTCACCTTC.

As regards this clonotype: Relative to the germline gene, one junction end is altered; a read error may explain this. This chain joins TRBV18 and TRBJ2-3; a possible D gene is TRBD2 (6 bases). The V gene's germline CDR1 is KGHSH and CDR2 LQKENI. The CDR3 is made up of 14 amino acids. For the CDR3, the DNA is TGTGCCAGCTCACCCGGGGCGGGGAGAGATACGCGGTATTTT. Amino acid sequence: CASSPGAGRDTRYF.

Turning to this clonotype: One junction end disagrees with the germline gene, perhaps due to a read error. CDR3 region: CATREGTSPSYKQYF. DNA of the CDR3: TGTGCCACCCGAGAAGGGACATCTCCCTCCTACAAGCAGTACTTC. V and J are TRBV12-3 or TRBV12-4 and TRBJ2-7; TRBD1 is a possible D gene (6 bases). The CDR3 has 15 residues.

The chain joins TRBV12-3 or TRBV12-4 to TRBJ2-3; D possibly corresponds to TRBD2 (7 bases). V lost 6 bases and J 6 bases, leaving 16 bases between the germline ends. The CDR3 sequence is 14 residues long. The CDR3 bases are TGTGCCAGCAGAGGGGGGGTAGGACGGGATACGCAGTATTTT. Translating gives CASRGGVGRDTQYF.

V and J are TRBV15 and TRBJ2-5, with D maybe TRBD2 (6 bases). Germline-derived CDR1 and CDR2 are LNHNV and YYDKDF (reference sequence). V gave up 8 bases and J gave up 2 bases, with 15 bases separating them. The CDR3 covers 14 residues. The CDR3 here is CATQSSVAQETQYF. CDR3 DNA sequence: TGTGCCACCCAATCTAGCGTGGCTCAAGAGACCCAGTACTTC.

The V gene is TRBV15, the J gene TRBJ2-1, with 13 bases matching TRBD2. Germline CDR1 LNHNV, CDR2 YYDKDF (reference sequence). J lost 5 bases, V lost 4 bases, and 5 bases had no gene match. The CDR3 loop spans 16 amino acids. The CDR3 spells CATSTLGLAGNNEQFF. For the CDR3, the DNA is TGTGCCACCAGCACTCTGGGACTAGCGGGAAACAATGAGCAGTTCTTC.

This clonotype was detected only a few times. The J gene is TRBJ2-1, the V gene TRBV10-2; 7 bases agree with TRBD1. V was clipped by 3 bases and J by 4 bases; unmatched bases: 3. CDR3 length equals 14 residues. From germline, CDR1 is WSHSY and CDR2 SAAADI. For the CDR3, the DNA is TGCGCCAGCAGTGAAGGGACAGCTTACAATGAGCAGTTCTTC. Amino acid sequence: CASSEGTAYNEQFF.

This clonotype came up a few times. The rearrangement joins TRBV7-2 to TRBJ2-1; TRBD2 aligns across 7 bases. V lost 1 base, J lost 14 bases, and 8 bases stayed unmatched. This CDR3 is built from 13 residues. Per the germline V gene, CDR1 is SGHTA and CDR2 is FQGNSA. The CDR3 protein is CASSLERREPKFF. CDR3 DNA sequence: TGTGCCAGCAGCTTAGAGCGGCGGGAGCCAAAGTTCTTC.

The chain recombines TRBV5-1 with TRBJ2-7; 10 bases are shared with TRBD2. The CDR3 covers 15 residues. Per the germline V gene, CDR1 is SGHRS and CDR2 is YFSETQ. V dropped 2 bases and J dropped 1; count of bases not matched to a gene: 3. The CDR3, as DNA: TGCGCCAGCAGCTTAACTAGCGGGATATCCTACGAGCAGTACTTC. Its protein product is CASSLTSGISYEQYF.

This clonotype was seen a few times. J is TRBJ2-3 and V is TRBV2, with D uncertain. CDR3 size: 13 residues. The V and J ends lost 6 bases and 2 bases respectively, with 9 bases between them. Germline V lookup: CDR1 SNHLY, CDR2 FYNNEI. The CDR3 sequence: CASSRSVTDTQYF. DNA of the CDR3: TGTGCCAGCAGCCGCTCTGTCACAGATACGCAGTATTTT.